This TCR beta chain derives from a study of OX40 agonist ivuxolimab in advanced cancers. Repertoires were generated with immunoSEQ multiplex PCR, while TCRdb's copy carries only in-frame clones and drops some. Of 65,000 to 80,000 clones in the sample, roughly 80% were seen once. For this clone: Antigen specificity is unknown.

Trimming at V came to 2 bases and at J to 1 base, leaving 2 bases not matched to a gene. There are 15 residues in the CDR3. Germline V gene data show CDR1 as SGHRS and CDR2 as YFSETQ. Study results and limitations: Among T cells, CD8+ cells averaged more expanded clones than CD4+ cells.

The sample here was CD4+ or CD8+ T cells sorted from blood, taken in a trial of the OX40 agonist ivuxolimab. The chain has TRBV5-1 and TRBJ1-1; 10 bases agree with TRBD1. The sequence derives from an adult with an advanced solid tumor such as melanoma, head and neck, liver or kidney cancer. The CDR3 protein is CASSFWDRGNTEAFF. The CDR3 region has the DNA TGCGCCAGCAGCTTTTGGGACAGGGGGAACACTGAAGCTTTCTTT.